The count of the clone carrying this T cell receptor beta chain is one. The antigen remains unidentified. This specimen comes from a study of OX40 agonist ivuxolimab in advanced cancers. Whole-study results and caveats: Clonal expansion was seen in CD4+ and CD8+ blood T cells by week 6 at 0.1 to 3.0 mg/kg.

With V trimmed by 4 bases and J by 2 bases, 7 bases remained unmatched. This CDR3 comprises 15 residues. CDR1 is MGHRA and CDR2 is YSYEKL in the germline V gene. This table comes from immunoSEQ multiplex PCR, and its TCRdb copy is limited to in-frame clones, with some not included. Altogether some 60,000 clones are present, over 80% being singletons, with the ten largest covering 4% to 5%. The sample here was CD4+ or CD8+ T cells sorted from blood, taken in a trial of the OX40 agonist ivuxolimab. The chain links TRBV4-1 to TRBJ2-7; TRBD2 matches at 8 bases. This receptor was obtained from an adult with an advanced solid tumor such as melanoma, head and neck, liver or kidney cancer. CDR3 in amino acids: CASSRREGGAYEQYF. The CDR3 DNA follows: TGCGCCAGCAGCCGACGGGAGGGGGGGGCCTACGAGCAGTACTTC.